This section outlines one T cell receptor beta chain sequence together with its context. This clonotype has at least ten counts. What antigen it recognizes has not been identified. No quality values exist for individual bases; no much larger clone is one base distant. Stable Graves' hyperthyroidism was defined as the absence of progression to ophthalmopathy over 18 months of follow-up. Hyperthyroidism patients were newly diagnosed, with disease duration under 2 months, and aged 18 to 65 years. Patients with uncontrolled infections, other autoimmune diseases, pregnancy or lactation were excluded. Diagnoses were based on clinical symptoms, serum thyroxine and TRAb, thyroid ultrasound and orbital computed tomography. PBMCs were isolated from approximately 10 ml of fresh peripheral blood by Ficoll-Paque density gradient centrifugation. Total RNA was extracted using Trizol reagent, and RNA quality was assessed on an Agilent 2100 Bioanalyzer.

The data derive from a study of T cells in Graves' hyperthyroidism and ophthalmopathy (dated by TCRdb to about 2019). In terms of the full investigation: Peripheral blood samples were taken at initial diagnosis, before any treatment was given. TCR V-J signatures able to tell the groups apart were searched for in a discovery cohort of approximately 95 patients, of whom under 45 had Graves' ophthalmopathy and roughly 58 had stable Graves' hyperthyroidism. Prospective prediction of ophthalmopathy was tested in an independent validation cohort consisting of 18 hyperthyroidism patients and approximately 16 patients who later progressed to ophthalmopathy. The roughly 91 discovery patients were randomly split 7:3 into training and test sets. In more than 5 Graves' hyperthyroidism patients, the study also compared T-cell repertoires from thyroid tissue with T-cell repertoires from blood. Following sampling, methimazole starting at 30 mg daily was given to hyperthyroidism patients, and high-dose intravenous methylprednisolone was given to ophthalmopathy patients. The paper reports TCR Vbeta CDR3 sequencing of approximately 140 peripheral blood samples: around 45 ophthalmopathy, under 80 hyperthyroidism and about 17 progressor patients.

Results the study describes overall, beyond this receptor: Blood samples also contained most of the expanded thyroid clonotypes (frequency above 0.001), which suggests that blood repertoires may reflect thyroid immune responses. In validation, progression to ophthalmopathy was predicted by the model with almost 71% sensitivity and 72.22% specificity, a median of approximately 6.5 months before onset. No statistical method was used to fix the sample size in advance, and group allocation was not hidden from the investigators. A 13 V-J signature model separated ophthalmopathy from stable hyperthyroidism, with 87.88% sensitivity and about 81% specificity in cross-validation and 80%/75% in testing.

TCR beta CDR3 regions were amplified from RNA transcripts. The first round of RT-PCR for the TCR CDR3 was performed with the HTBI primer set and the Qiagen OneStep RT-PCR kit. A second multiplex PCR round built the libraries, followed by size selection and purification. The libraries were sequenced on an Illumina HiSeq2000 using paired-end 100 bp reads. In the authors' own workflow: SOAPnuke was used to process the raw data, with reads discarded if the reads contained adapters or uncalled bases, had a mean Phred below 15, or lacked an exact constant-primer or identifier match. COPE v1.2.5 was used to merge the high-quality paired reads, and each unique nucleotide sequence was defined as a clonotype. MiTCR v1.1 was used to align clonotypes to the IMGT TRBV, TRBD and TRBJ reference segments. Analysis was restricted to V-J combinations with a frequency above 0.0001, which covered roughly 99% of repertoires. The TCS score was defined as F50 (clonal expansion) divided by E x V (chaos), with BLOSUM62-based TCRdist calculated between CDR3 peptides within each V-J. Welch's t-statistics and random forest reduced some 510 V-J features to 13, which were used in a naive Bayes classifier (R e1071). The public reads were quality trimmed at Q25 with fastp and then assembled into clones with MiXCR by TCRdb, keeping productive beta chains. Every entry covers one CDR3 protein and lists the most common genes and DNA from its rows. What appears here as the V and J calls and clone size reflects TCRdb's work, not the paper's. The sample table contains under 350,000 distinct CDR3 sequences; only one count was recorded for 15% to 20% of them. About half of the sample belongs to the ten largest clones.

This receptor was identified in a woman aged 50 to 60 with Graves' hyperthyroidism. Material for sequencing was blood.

The CDR3 region reads CASSQTSAGELFF. Here is the DNA: TGTGCCAGCAGCCAAACTAGCGCCGGGGAGCTGTTTTTT. The chain links TRBV3-1 with TRBJ2-2; 7 central bases correspond to TRBD2. Measured from the cysteine to the phenylalanine, the CDR3 is 13 residues long. The only DNA kept is the CDR3, 39 bases in frame from the first base. CDR1 and CDR2 were assigned from the germline V gene (reference sequence) as LGHDT and YNNKEL. Trimming removed 2 bases from V and 6 bases from J; the gene matches leave 0 bases unexplained.